Listed below are T cell receptor beta chains from one sample, sequenced in a study of shared clonotypes between healthy human individuals. Here immunoSEQ multiplex PCR was the method, and the copy in TCRdb shows in-frame clones only, minus some. The sample records over 2 million clones, about 95% being singletons. Input material: naive CD8+ T cells sorted from blood. These TCRs come from a man aged 18 to 35 in good health. Each CDR3 is given with its conserved first and last residue. Fields, in order: V gene, D gene, J gene, clone size, CDR3 protein, CDR3 DNA. A D gene is named only where the DNA matches it firmly. Size is omitted from some rows. Given values are once, few, many or a class for expanded clones.

TRBV7-9	TRBD1	TRBJ1-1	.	CASSLTGGTEAFF	TGTGCCAGCAGCTTAACAGGGGGGACTGAAGCTTTCTTT
TRBV14	TRBD1	TRBJ2-5	once	CASSRDRVQETQYF	TGTGCCAGCAGCCGGGACAGGGTCCAAGAGACCCAGTACTTC
TRBV7-6	TRBD1	TRBJ2-5	.	CASSLGTGRETQYF	TGTGCCAGCAGCTTAGGGACAGGGAGAGAGACCCAGTACTTC
TRBV6-1	TRBD1	TRBJ2-1	.	CASSQPDRYNEQFF	TGTGCCAGCAGCCAACCGGACAGGTACAATGAGCAGTTCTTC
TRBV7-2	TRBD1	TRBJ1-1	.	CASSLGGQLTSNTEAFF	TGTGCCAGCAGCTTAGGGGGACAGCTGACTTCTAACACTGAAGCTTTCTTT
TRBV11-3	.	TRBJ1-1	.	CASSYGEAFF	TGTGCCAGCAGCTACGGGGAAGCTTTCTTT
TRBV28	.	TRBJ2-1	.	CASSLRDNEQFF	TGTGCCAGCAGTTTACGGGACAATGAGCAGTTCTTC
TRBV5-6	.	TRBJ2-2	.	CASSPLRAGELFF	TGTGCCAGCAGCCCGTTAAGGGCCGGGGAGCTGTTTTTT
TRBV27	TRBD2	TRBJ2-5	.	CASSLLGARAGETQYF	TGTGCCAGCAGTTTACTAGGGGCGCGAGCGGGGGAGACCCAGTACTTC
TRBV6-5	TRBD1	TRBJ2-3	.	CASSYVPGQTDTQYF	TGTGCCAGCAGTTACGTTCCGGGACAGACAGATACGCAGTATTTT
TRBV9	.	TRBJ2-3	.	CASSVARAPDTQYF	TGTGCCAGCAGCGTAGCCAGGGCCCCAGATACGCAGTATTTT
TRBV4-3	.	TRBJ1-2	.	CASSQEDTGYGYTF	TGCGCCAGCAGCCAAGAGGATACCGGGTATGGCTACACCTTC
TRBV9	TRBD1	TRBJ2-7	.	CASSVGDRTYEQYF	TGTGCCAGCAGCGTTGGGGACAGAACCTACGAGCAGTACTTC
TRBV28	.	TRBJ2-7	.	CASSFGGSYEQYF	TGTGCCAGCAGTTTTGGGGGGTCCTACGAGCAGTACTTC
TRBV4-1	.	TRBJ2-7	.	CASSQDERDGSYEQYF	TGCGCTAGCAGCCAAGATGAGAGGGATGGCTCCTACGAGCAGTACTTC
TRBV7-9	.	TRBJ1-5	.	CASSYSQGIQEDQPQHF	TGTGCCAGCAGCTACAGTCAGGGAATACAAGAGGATCAGCCCCAGCATTTT
TRBV9	.	TRBJ2-1	once	CASSVDPGAGQYNNEQFF	TGTGCCAGCAGCGTAGACCCGGGGGCAGGGCAGTATAACAATGAGCAGTTCTTC
TRBV4-1	TRBD1	TRBJ1-1	once	CASSQPGQGLVAFF	TGCGCCAGCAGCCAACCGGGACAGGGTTTGGTAGCTTTCTTT
TRBV13	.	TRBJ1-1	.	CASSEGRGDAFF	TGTGCCAGCAGCGAAGGCCGGGGGGACGCTTTCTTT
TRBV29-1	.	TRBJ1-1	.	CSVEAGGGYPLMNTEAFF	TGCAGCGTTGAAGCGGGAGGAGGTTATCCCTTAATGAACACTGAAGCTTTCTTT
TRBV27	TRBD2	TRBJ2-1	.	CASTSSGRSSYNEQFF	TGTGCCAGCACGTCTAGCGGGCGCAGCTCCTACAATGAGCAGTTCTTC
TRBV15	.	TRBJ1-6	.	CATSSTKQGNSPLHF	TGTGCCACCAGCAGTACCAAACAGGGTAATTCACCCCTCCACTTT